This T cell receptor beta chain came from a study of regulatory T cells in long-lasting Graves disease. Through Arm-PCR of CDR3 regions and iRepertoire HTBI primers, TCR beta libraries were built. TCRdb called the multiplex PCR reads again in MiXCR, with one record for every CDR3 protein. In the table there are about 470,000 distinct CDR3 sequences, approximately 21% of which are singletons. Noted time point: persistent/refractory GD, antithyroid drugs over 5 years with positive TRAb. PBMCs were the source of the RNA used for TCR sequencing. The sample holds a few counts of this clonotype. The origin of this receptor is a female donor with Graves disease. The sample was peripheral blood mononuclear cells (PBMCs), taken when the disease was refractory, from a patient treated with antithyroid drugs.

CDR3 nucleotide sequence: TGTGCCAGCAGCTCTGACGGGACAGACTCCTACGAGCAGTACTTC. It specifies CASSSDGTDSYEQYF. The rearrangement uses TRBV5-5 and TRBJ2-7; 7 nucleotides agree with TRBD1. After removal of 3 bases from V and 0 bases from J, the junction contained 6 bases not matched to a gene. The CDR3 is made up of 15 amino acids. Germline CDR1 is SGHKS and CDR2 is YYEKEE (reference sequence).